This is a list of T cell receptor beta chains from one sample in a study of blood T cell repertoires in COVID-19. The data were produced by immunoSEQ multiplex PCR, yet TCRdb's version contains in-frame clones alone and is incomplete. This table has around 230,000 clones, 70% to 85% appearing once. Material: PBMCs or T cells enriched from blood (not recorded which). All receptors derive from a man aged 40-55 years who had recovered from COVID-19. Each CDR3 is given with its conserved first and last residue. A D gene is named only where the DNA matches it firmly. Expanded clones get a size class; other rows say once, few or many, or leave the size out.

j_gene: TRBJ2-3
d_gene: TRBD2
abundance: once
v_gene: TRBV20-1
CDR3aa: CSASPRTSGRVGTDTQYF
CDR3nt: TGCAGTGCTAGTCCCCGGACTAGCGGGAGGGTTGGCACAGATACGCAGTATTTT

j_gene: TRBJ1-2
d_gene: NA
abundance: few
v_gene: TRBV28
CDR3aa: CASSLRQLNYGYTF
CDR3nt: TGTGCCAGCAGTTTAAGACAACTTAACTATGGCTACACCTTC

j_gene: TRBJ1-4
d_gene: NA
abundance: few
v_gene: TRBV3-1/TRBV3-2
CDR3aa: CASSQDRGVINEKLFF
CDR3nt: TGTGCCAGCAGCCAAGATCGGGGGGTGATTAATGAAAAACTGTTTTTT

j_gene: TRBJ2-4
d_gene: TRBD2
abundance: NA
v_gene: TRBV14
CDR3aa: CASSRTSGLLAKNIQYF
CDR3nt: TGTGCCAGCAGCCGGACTAGCGGTTTATTAGCCAAAAACATTCAGTACTTC

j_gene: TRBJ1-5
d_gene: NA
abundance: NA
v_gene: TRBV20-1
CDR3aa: CSASAQVDQPQHF
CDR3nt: TGCAGTGCTAGTGCCCAGGTTGATCAGCCCCAGCATTTT

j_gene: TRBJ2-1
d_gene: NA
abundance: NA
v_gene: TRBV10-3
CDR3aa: CAIGRRDNEQFF
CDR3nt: TGTGCCATCGGGAGGAGGGACAATGAGCAGTTCTTC

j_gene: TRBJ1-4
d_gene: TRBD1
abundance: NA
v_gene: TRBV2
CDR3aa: CASSGQGVANEKLFF
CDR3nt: TGTGCCAGCAGCGGACAGGGGGTAGCTAATGAAAAACTGTTTTTT

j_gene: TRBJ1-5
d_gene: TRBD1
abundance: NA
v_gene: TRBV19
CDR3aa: CASSRQGKQPQHF
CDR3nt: TGTGCCAGCTCCCGACAGGGAAAACAGCCCCAGCATTTT

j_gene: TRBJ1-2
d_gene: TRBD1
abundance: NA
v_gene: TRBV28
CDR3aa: CASSTQGAYGYTF
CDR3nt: TGTGCCAGCAGCACACAGGGGGCGTATGGCTACACCTTC

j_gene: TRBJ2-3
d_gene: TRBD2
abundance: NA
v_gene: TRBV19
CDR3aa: CASSIGGGRTDTQYF
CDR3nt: TGTGCCAGTAGTATCGGCGGGGGGAGAACAGATACGCAGTATTTT

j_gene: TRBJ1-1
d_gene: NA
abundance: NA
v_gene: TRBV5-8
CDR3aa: CATQVRLAMNTEAFF
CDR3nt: TGTGCCACACAGGTGAGGTTGGCCATGAACACTGAAGCTTTCTTT

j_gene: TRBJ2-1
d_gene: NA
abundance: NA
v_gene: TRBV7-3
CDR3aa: CASSSAFGAGEQFF
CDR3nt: TGTGCCAGCAGCTCCGCGTTTGGAGCGGGTGAGCAGTTCTTC

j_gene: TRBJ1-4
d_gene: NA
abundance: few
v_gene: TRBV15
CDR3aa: CATSSTSGATNEKLFF
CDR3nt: TGTGCCACCAGCAGCACTTCAGGTGCCACTAATGAAAAACTGTTTTTT

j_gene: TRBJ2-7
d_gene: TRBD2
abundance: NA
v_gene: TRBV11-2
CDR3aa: CASRTSGNPSYEQYF
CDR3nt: TGTGCCAGTCGGACTAGCGGGAACCCATCGTACGAGCAGTACTTC

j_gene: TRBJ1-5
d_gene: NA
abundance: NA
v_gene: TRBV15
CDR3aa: CATSHWTVSNQPQHF
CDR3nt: TGTGCCACCAGCCACTGGACAGTTAGCAATCAGCCCCAGCATTTT

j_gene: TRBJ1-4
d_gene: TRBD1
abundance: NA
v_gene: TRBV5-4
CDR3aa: CASSMTGIQEKLFF
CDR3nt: TGTGCCAGCAGCATGACAGGGATTCAGGAAAAACTGTTTTTT

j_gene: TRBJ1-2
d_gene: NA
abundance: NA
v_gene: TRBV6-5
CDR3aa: CASSYSGGGGGYTF
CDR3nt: TGTGCCAGCAGTTACTCTGGGGGAGGTGGCGGCTACACCTTC

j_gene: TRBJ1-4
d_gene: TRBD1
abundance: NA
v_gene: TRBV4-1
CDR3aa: CASSSTPGQRNEKLFF
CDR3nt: TGCGCCAGCAGCTCTACCCCGGGACAGCGTAATGAAAAACTGTTTTTT

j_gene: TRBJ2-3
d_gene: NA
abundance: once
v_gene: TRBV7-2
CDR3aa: CASTYTGTITDTQYF
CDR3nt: TGTGCCAGCACCTATACAGGGACTATCACAGATACGCAGTATTTT

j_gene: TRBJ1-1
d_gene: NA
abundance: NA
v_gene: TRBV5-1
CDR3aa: CASSGGDEYTEAFF
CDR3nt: TGCGCCAGCAGTGGAGGGGATGAATACACTGAAGCTTTCTTT

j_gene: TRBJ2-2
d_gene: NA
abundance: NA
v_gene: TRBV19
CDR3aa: CASSILGSASGELFF
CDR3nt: TGTGCCAGTAGTATATTGGGCAGTGCCAGCGGGGAGCTGTTTTTT

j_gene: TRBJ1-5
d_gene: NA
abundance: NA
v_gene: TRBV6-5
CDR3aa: CASSPVGNSNQPQHF
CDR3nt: TGTGCCAGCAGTCCCGTGGGCAATAGCAATCAGCCCCAGCATTTT

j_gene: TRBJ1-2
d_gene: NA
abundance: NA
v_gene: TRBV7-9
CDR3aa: CASSSQSGDGYTF
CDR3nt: TGTGCCAGCAGCTCACAATCAGGGGATGGCTACACCTTC

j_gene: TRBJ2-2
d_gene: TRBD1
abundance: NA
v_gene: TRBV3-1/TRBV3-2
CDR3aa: CASSHIGTGFTGELFF
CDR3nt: TGTGCCAGCAGCCATATAGGGACAGGGTTCACCGGGGAGCTGTTTTTT

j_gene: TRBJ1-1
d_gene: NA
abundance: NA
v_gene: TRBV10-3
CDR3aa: CAIRGQTEAFF
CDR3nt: TGTGCCATCAGAGGACAGACAGAAGCTTTCTTT

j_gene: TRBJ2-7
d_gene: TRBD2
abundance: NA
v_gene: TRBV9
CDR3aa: CASSPFSTGTSSYEQYF
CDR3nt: TGTGCCAGCAGCCCGTTCTCCACCGGGACTAGCAGCTACGAGCAGTACTTC

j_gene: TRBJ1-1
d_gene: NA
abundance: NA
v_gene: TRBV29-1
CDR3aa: CSVQTVTEAFF
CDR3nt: TGCAGCGTTCAGACAGTAACTGAAGCTTTCTTT